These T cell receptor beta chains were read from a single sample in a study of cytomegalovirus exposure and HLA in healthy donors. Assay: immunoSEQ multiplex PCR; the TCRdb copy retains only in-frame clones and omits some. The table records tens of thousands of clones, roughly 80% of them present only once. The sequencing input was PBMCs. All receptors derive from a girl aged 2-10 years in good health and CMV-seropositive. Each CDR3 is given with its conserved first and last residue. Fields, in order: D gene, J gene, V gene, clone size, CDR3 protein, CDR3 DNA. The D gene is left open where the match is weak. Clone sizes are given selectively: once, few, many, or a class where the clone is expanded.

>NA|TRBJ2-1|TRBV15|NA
CATSSRDTIYNEQFF
TGTGCCACCAGCAGCCGGGACACTATCTACAATGAGCAGTTCTTC
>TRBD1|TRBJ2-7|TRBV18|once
CASSPVRVGKGGGEQYF
TGTGCCAGCTCACCGGTGAGGGTGGGGAAAGGGGGCGGCGAGCAGTACTTC
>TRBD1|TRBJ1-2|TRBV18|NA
CASSPQRTGRRDGYTF
TGTGCCAGCTCACCACAAAGGACAGGACGTCGCGATGGCTACACCTTC
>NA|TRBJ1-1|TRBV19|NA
CASTILDRNTEAFF
TGTGCCAGTACCATCCTAGACAGGAACACTGAAGCTTTCTTT
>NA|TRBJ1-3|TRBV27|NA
CASSPEGVSGNTIYF
TGTGCCAGCAGCCCTGAGGGGGTGTCAGGAAACACCATATATTTT
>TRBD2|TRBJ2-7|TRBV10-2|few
CASTRTSGNSYEQYF
TGCGCCAGCACTAGGACTAGCGGGAACTCCTACGAGCAGTACTTC
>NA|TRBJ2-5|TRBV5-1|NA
CASSMRGQRFETQYF
TGCGCCAGCAGCATGCGCGGGCAGAGGTTTGAGACCCAGTACTTC
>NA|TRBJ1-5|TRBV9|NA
CASSVDGAAEPQHF
TGTGCCAGCAGCGTAGATGGAGCGGCTGAGCCCCAGCATTTT
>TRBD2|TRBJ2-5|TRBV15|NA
CATSRAPRLAGVGIEETQYF
TGTGCCACCAGCAGAGCGCCAAGACTAGCGGGAGTGGGGATAGAAGAGACCCAGTACTTC
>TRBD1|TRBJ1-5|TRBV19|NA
CASSTGTASQPQHF
TGTGCCAGTAGTACCGGGACAGCTAGTCAGCCCCAGCATTTT
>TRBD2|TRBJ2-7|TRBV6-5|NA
CASSPSSGRAYEQYF
TGTGCCAGCAGTCCTTCTAGCGGGAGGGCCTACGAGCAGTACTTC
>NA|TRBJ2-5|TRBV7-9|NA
CASSLELIQETQYF
TGTGCCAGCAGCTTAGAACTGATCCAAGAGACCCAGTACTTC
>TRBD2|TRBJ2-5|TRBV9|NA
CASSRGRGLAVQETQYF
TGTGCCAGCAGCCGAGGAAGGGGACTAGCGGTTCAAGAGACCCAGTACTTC
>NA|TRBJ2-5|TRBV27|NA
CASSLTPQGNQTQETQYF
TGTGCCAGCAGTTTAACACCCCAGGGAAACCAGACTCAAGAGACCCAGTACTTC
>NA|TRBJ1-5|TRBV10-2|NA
CASTAGRSNQPQHF
TGCGCCAGCACGGCAGGTAGAAGCAATCAGCCCCAGCATTTT
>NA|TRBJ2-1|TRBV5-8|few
CASRTQGYNEQFF
TGTGCCAGCAGGACACAGGGTTACAATGAGCAGTTCTTC
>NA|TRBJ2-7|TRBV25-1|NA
CATQRTESSYEQYF
TGTGCCACCCAGCGGACCGAGTCCTCCTACGAGCAGTACTTC
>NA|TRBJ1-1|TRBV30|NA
CAGGRDTWEKTEAFF
TGTGCCGGCGGTCGGGACACCTGGGAAAAAACTGAAGCTTTCTTT
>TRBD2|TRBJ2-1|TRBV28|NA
CASSLILGTSGNNEQFF
TGTGCCAGCAGCCTAATCCTTGGTACTAGCGGGAATAATGAGCAGTTCTTC
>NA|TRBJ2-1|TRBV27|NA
CASSLSLLREKYNEQFF
TGTGCCAGCAGTTTATCCCTCCTACGGGAGAAGTACAATGAGCAGTTCTTC
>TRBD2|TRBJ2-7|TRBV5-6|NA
CASSGRNRGRGFSYEQYF
TGTGCCAGCAGCGGCCGCAACCGCGGGAGGGGGTTCTCCTACGAGCAGTACTTC
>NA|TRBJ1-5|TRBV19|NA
CASSMGRGNQPQHF
TGTGCCAGTAGTATGGGCAGGGGAAATCAGCCCCAGCATTTT
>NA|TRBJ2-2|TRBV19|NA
CASKNRDGTGELFF
TGTGCCAGTAAGAACAGGGATGGCACCGGGGAGCTGTTTTTT
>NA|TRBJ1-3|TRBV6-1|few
CASSEGYAYSGNTIYF
TGTGCCAGCAGTGAAGGTTATGCCTACTCTGGAAACACCATATATTTT
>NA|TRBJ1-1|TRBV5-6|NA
CASSLGRSSGAFF
TGTGCCAGCAGCTTGGGACGCTCAAGCGGGGCTTTCTTT
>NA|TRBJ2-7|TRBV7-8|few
CASSLGAGGSYEQYF
TGTGCCAGCAGCTTAGGGGCGGGCGGATCCTACGAGCAGTACTTC
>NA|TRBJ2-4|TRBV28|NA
CASSLLWTSDQNIQYF
TGTGCCAGCAGTTTATTGTGGACATCAGACCAGAACATTCAGTACTTC
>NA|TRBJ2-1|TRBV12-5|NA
CASGGPGDEQFF
TGTGCTAGTGGTGGGCCCGGCGATGAGCAGTTCTTC
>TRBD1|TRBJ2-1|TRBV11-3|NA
CASSWYRGPSPYNEQFF
TGTGCCAGCAGCTGGTACAGGGGGCCTTCCCCCTACAATGAGCAGTTCTTC
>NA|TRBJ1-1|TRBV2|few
CASRESVYTEAFF
TGTGCCAGCAGGGAATCCGTATACACTGAAGCTTTCTTT
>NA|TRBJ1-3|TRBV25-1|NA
CASSGSRSSGNTIYF
TGTGCCAGCAGTGGGAGCCGGAGCTCTGGAAACACCATATATTTT
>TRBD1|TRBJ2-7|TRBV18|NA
CASSPRGGREQYF
TGTGCCAGCTCACCTCGAGGGGGCCGCGAGCAGTACTTC
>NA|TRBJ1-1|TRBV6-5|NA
CASRKGTYTEAFF
TGTGCCAGCAGGAAGGGGACTTACACTGAAGCTTTCTTT
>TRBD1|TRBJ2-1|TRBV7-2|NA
CASSSRDSVYNEQFF
TGTGCCAGCAGCTCTCGGGACAGCGTCTACAATGAGCAGTTCTTC
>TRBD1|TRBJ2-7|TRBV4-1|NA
CASSQVTGGLYEQYF
TGCGCCAGCAGCCAAGTTACAGGGGGCCTCTACGAGCAGTACTTC
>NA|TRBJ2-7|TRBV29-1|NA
CSVEGDTSYEQYF
TGCAGCGTTGAAGGGGACACATCCTACGAGCAGTACTTC